The sequence of this T cell receptor beta chain was determined in a study of vaccination and CD4 T cells after COVID-19. Treatment meaning: roughly ten-day PBMC culture with coronavirus spike peptide pools or control peptides (ViraFEST assay). Study findings and constraints: Convalescent patients' clones that were vaccine-specific were spike mono-reactive in 304 of 307 cases.

Trimming left V 6 bases short and J 11 bases short, with 16 bases between. The CDR3 has 11 residues. Germline V gives CDR1 DFQATT, CDR2 SNEGSKA (reference sequence). This clonotype was detected only a few times. The antigen is not known. The assay that was used to sequence DNA from cultured CD4+ T cells was the Oncomine TCR Beta short-read assay. TCRdb recomputed calls from the PCR reads with MiXCR, one row per CDR3 protein. In the table there are about 15,000 distinct CDR3 sequences, about 43% of which are singletons. The source material was CD4+ T cells from blood, cultured in vitro, sampled before SARS-CoV-2 vaccination. The chain links TRBV20-1 to TRBJ1-1, with TRBD1 as a possible D gene (6 bases). This TCR came from a human donor who had recovered from COVID-19. This CDR3 is CSASGGRSAFF. The CDR3 DNA sequence: TGCAGTGCCTCGGGGGGGCGTTCTGCTTTCTTT.